This T cell receptor beta chain appears in the sequencing data of a study of T cell repertoires in cytomegalovirus infection. Across the whole study: Public TCR beta signatures indicated both CMV infection and matching HLA type. Study conclusions and caveats: It was HLA-C-restricted CMV-specific TCR beta clonotypes that dominated the response ex vivo.

Each CDR3 protein gets one entry after TCRdb re-called the reads with MiXCR. The table has approximately 730,000 distinct CDR3 sequences, about 29% seen once; the top ten hold about an eighth. Points on this clonotype: As yet, its antigen is unknown.

The CDR3 extends over 13 amino acids. In germline, CDR1 is MGHRA, CDR2 YSYEKL. V lost 3 bases and J 6 bases, leaving 8 bases between the germline ends. This TCR was recovered from a human donor in good health (CMV status not recorded). Some clones in this sample may be carry-over from other donors' samples. The V and J genes are TRBV4-1 and TRBJ2-2; D gene uncertain. Sequencing used cultured CD8+ T cells from PBMCs, obtained from culture after CMV antigen stimulation. CDR3 region: CASSQDLAGELFF. DNA of the CDR3: TGCGCCAGCAGCCAGGATCTGGCCGGGGAGCTGTTTTTT.